The sequence of this T cell receptor (beta chain) was determined in a study of chemoradiotherapy in HPV16-positive cancers. Across the whole study: Functional T-cell assays on a couple of HPV16-positive patients' cells defined candidate HPV-specific clones and common TCR motifs.

Unmatched junction bases numbered 7, after V lost 9 bases and J lost 0 bases. Germline V gives CDR1 SGHKS, CDR2 YYEKEE (reference sequence). The CDR3 consists of 14 residues. Broader study findings: Candidate HPV-specific clones and E7-related TCR motifs grew in tumor during treatment. The functional HPV-specific definition rests on just a couple of HPV16-positive patients.

A note on this clone: Its antigen is unidentified.

Clones were read by immunoSEQ multiplex PCR, and TCRdb kept only the in-frame ones, dropping some. The table lists about 32,000 clones, about nine tenths of them singletons. Repeated repertoire sampling spanned the course of chemoradiotherapy. Here the sequenced sample was blood, taken from a patient who underwent chemoradiotherapy. The gene calls are TRBV5-5 and TRBJ2-7, with TRBD1 identical over 9 bases. This clonotype originated in a human donor with HPV-associated anogenital cancer. CDR3 coding DNA: TGTGCCACCCGCAGACAGGGGGGCTCCTACGAGCAGTACTTC. It translates to CATRRQGGSYEQYF.